These 29 T cell receptor beta chains were sequenced from one sample in a study of identical twins. TCRdb re-derived calls from the 5' RACE reads in MiXCR, one entry per CDR3 protein. Of 450,000 to 650,000 distinct CDR3 sequences in the sample, nearly 10% are singletons; the top ten hold 2.5% to 3.5%. These data were also filed under a second study, of yellow fever vaccine responses in identical twins.

Material for sequencing was PBMCs. These receptors all come from a young woman in good health.

The rearrangement links TRBV28 to TRBJ2-3, with a tentative D call TRBD2 (7 bases). V gave up 3 bases and J gave up 5 bases, with 15 bases separating them. The CDR3 is 15 residues long. Per the germline V gene, CDR1 is MDHEN and CDR2 is SYDVKM. The chain's CDR3 is CASSLAGAGLDTQYF. Written as DNA, the CDR3 is TGTGCCAGCAGTTTGGCGGGGGCCGGTCTAGATACGCAGTATTTT.

The V call is TRBV7-2, the J call TRBJ2-4, with TRBD2 matching over 9 bases. V lost 1 base to trimming and J lost 5 bases; unmatched junction nucleotides: 3. CDR3 size: 15 residues. Germline V gene sequence: CDR1 SGHTA, CDR2 FQGNSA. Written as DNA, the CDR3 is TGTGCCAGCAGCTTAGGTCGCGGGGGGGAAAACATTCAGTACTTC. Its protein product is CASSLGRGGENIQYF.

This chain joins TRBV12-3 or TRBV12-4 and TRBJ2-7; D tentatively fits TRBD1 or TRBD2 (7 bases each). This CDR3 has 17 amino acids. The V end lost 7 bases, the J end lost 0 bases, and 22 bases lay between the germline ends. In DNA, the CDR3 is TGTGCCAGCACCCAGGGGAGGGGGCGAGGCGGCTCCTACGAGCAGTACTTC. It specifies CASTQGRGRGGSYEQYF.

This clonotype was seen a few times. This sequence joins TRBV10-3 and TRBJ1-4; D is uncertain. The CDR3 has 11 residues. V was shortened by 7 bases and J by 8 bases, with 8 bases between the two germline ends. Germline V gene lookup returns CDR1 ENHRY and CDR2 SYGVKD. For the CDR3, the DNA is TGTGCCATCAACGTAGTGGAAAAACTGTTTTTT. The encoded protein is CAINVVEKLFF.

This clonotype was detected only a few times. This rearrangement joins TRBV24-1 to TRBJ2-3; perhaps TRBD1 as D (6 bases). This CDR3 is built from 19 residues. Germline V gene data show CDR1 as KGHDR and CDR2 as SFDVKD. Trimming cost V 5 bases and J 1 base, with 24 bases left between them. CDR3 nucleotide sequence: TGTGCCACCAGTGCCGTCTTTCCGGGACAAGCCTTTTGCACAGATACGCAGTATTTT. Encoded protein: CATSAVFPGQAFCTDTQYF.

The rearrangement joins TRBV28 to TRBJ1-6; no reliable D call. The V gene's germline CDR1 is MDHEN and CDR2 SYDVKM. Trimming shortened V by 6 bases and J by 8 bases, and 14 bases separated the two germline ends. This CDR3 is 14 amino acids long. The CDR3 DNA sequence: TGTGCCAGCAGCTACTTGTTCGTGGATTCACCCCTCCACTTT. Residues: CASSYLFVDSPLHF. Full variable domain (outside the CDR3, taken from reference TRBV28 and TRBJ1-6): DVKVTQSSRYLVKRTGEKVFLECVQDMDHENMFWYRQDPGLGLRLIYFSYDVKMKEKGDIPEGYSVSREKKERFSLILESASTNQTSMYLCASSYLFVDSPLHFGNGTRLTVT.

V and J are TRBV4-3 and TRBJ2-2; D not resolved. V lost 4 bases, J lost 4 bases, and 13 bases lay in between. The CDR3 sequence is 15 residues long. CDR1 and CDR2 (germline): LGHNA, YSLEER. CDR3 bases: TGCGCCAGCAGCCCGACTGGCAGCCTCACCGGGGAGCTGTTTTTT. Its protein product is CASSPTGSLTGELFF.

This chain uses TRBV11-1 with TRBJ2-2, with TRBD2 identical over 9 bases. The V and J ends lost 5 bases and 3 bases, in that order; junction bases with no gene match: 13. CDR1 and CDR2 from the germline V gene are SGHAT and FQDESV (reference sequence). There are 18 residues in the CDR3. The CDR3 DNA follows: TGTGCCAGCAGCCCCCCGCAGCGGGGGGTTCTGTACACCGGGGAGCTGTTTTTT. Translated, it gives CASSPPQRGVLYTGELFF.

This clonotype was counted only a few times. The chain joins TRBV5-1 to TRBJ1-2, with 7 bases identical to TRBD1. The CDR3 extends over 15 amino acids. Losses at the gene ends were 0 bases for V and 3 bases for J; bases not matched to a gene: 5. Germline V gene lookup returns CDR1 SGHRS and CDR2 YFSETQ. CDR3 sequence (DNA): TGCGCCAGCAGCTTGGTGGAAGGGGGCGACTATGGCTACACCTTC. This gives the protein CASSLVEGGDYGYTF.

This clonotype was observed a handful of times. The V call is TRBV6-1, the J call TRBJ2-5, with 9 bases aligning to TRBD2. The CDR3 totals 16 residues. The ends lost 5 bases at V and 2 bases at J; junction bases unmatched: 9. Germline assignment: CDR1 MNHNS and CDR2 SASEGT. In nucleotides, the CDR3 is TGTGCCAGCAGTCTCCGACTAGCGGTGTTACAAGAGACCCAGTACTTC. Encoded protein: CASSLRLAVLQETQYF.

This clonotype has more than one count but fewer than ten. V and J are TRBV27 and TRBJ2-6; 12 bases are a match to TRBD1. J lost 4 bases, V lost 3 bases, and 10 bases had no gene match. This CDR3 is built from 19 residues. Germline-derived CDR1 and CDR2 are MNHEY and SMNVEV (reference sequence). The CDR3, as DNA: TGTGCCAGCAGTTTCAATCCGGGACAGGGGGCGCGCGGGGCCAACGTCCTGACTTTC. As protein: CASSFNPGQGARGANVLTF.

The J gene is TRBJ2-5, the V gene TRBV15, with 9 bases fitting TRBD1. Germline CDR1 reads LNHNV; CDR2 reads YYDKDF (reference sequence). CDR3 size: 18 residues. V trimming: 5 bases; J trimming: 1 base; junction bases outside the gene matches: 14. CDR3 nucleotides: TGTGCCACCAGCGGATTAAAACAGGGGGCCTATGTCCAAGAGACCCAGTACTTC. Encoded protein: CATSGLKQGAYVQETQYF.

This chain joins TRBV5-1 and TRBJ2-7, with 9 bases lining up with TRBD1. The CDR3 consists of 15 residues. Germline V lookup: CDR1 SGHRS, CDR2 YFSETQ. V shed 4 bases, J shed 3 bases, and the junction held 8 bases outside the gene matches. The CDR3 spells CASSEPPGQGYEQYF. CDR3 bases: TGCGCCAGCAGCGAACCCCCGGGACAGGGCTACGAGCAGTACTTC. The variable domain in full, completed from reference TRBV5-1 and TRBJ2-7, reads KAGVTQTPRYLIKTRGQQVTLSCSPISGHRSVSWYQQTPGQGLQFLFEYFSETQRNKGNFPGRFSGRQFSNSRSEMNVSTLELGDSALYLCASSEPPGQGYEQYFGPGTRLTVT.

The chain links TRBV12-3 or TRBV12-4 to TRBJ2-3; 8 nucleotides match TRBD1. V shed 5 bases, J shed 8 bases, and the junction held 6 bases outside the gene matches. The CDR3 length is 13 residues. Written as DNA, the CDR3 is TGTGCCAGCAGTGCCGGGACAGGCGCTACGCAGTATTTT. Translating gives CASSAGTGATQYF.

This clonotype was counted a few times. The chain combines TRBV12-3 or TRBV12-4 with TRBJ2-3; 9 nucleotides agree with TRBD1. The J segment lost 2 bases and the V segment lost 5 bases, leaving 5 bases of the junction unmatched. CDR3 length equals 15 residues. CDR3 sequence: CASSGTGLFTDTQYF. CDR3 bases: TGTGCCAGCAGTGGGACAGGGTTATTCACAGATACGCAGTATTTT.

The chain couples TRBV9 to TRBJ2-2, with TRBD1 matching over 7 bases. V trimming: 4 bases; J trimming: 4 bases; junction bases outside the gene matches: 13. The CDR3 runs 17 residues. CDR1 is SGDLS, CDR2 YYNGEE, per germline. DNA of the CDR3: TGTGCCAGCAGCTCTCATGAGGGGGCGCGTGGCACCGGGGAGCTGTTTTTT. Protein: CASSSHEGARGTGELFF.

V gene TRBV14 combines with J gene TRBJ2-1; the D is unclear. The CDR3 length is 16 residues. Trimming shortened V by 0 bases and J by 3 bases, and 12 bases separated the two germline ends. Germline CDR1 SGHDN, CDR2 FVKESK. Here the CDR3 DNA reads TGTGCCAGCAGCCAAGATTCCGTCCAAAGCTACAATGAGCAGTTCTTC. As protein: CASSQDSVQSYNEQFF.

This clonotype was detected a few times. The V call is TRBV7-6, the J call TRBJ2-7; D ambiguous. The germline gives CDR1 SGHVS, CDR2 FNYEAQ. The CDR3 has 14 residues. Trimming shortened V by 1 base and J by 2 bases, and 9 bases separated the two germline ends. In DNA, the CDR3 is TGTGCCAGCAGCTTAGTGGCGGCACCCTACGAGCAGTACTTC. Translation gives CASSLVAAPYEQYF. Full variable domain (rest looked up from reference TRBV7-6 and TRBJ2-7): GAGVSQSPRYKVTKRGQDVALRCDPISGHVSLYWYRQALGQGPEFLTYFNYEAQQDKSGLPNDRFSAERPEGSISTLTIQRTEQRDSAMYRCASSLVAAPYEQYFGPGTRLTVT.

The chain employs TRBV6-5 and TRBJ2-3, with 8 bases matching TRBD1. The V gene's germline CDR1 is MNHEY and CDR2 SVGAGI. V lost 0 bases to trimming and J lost 1 base; unmatched junction nucleotides: 6. The CDR3 consists of 17 residues. The CDR3 DNA sequence: TGTGCCAGCAGTTACTCGTCGACGACAGGGGGCACAGATACGCAGTATTTT. Amino acid sequence: CASSYSSTTGGTDTQYF.

The rearrangement joins TRBV7-2 to TRBJ2-7; 10 bases are shared with TRBD1. The CDR3 length is 15 residues. Germline V lookup: CDR1 SGHTA, CDR2 FQGNSA. The V segment lost 4 bases and the J segment 5 bases; nucleotides outside the gene matches: 8. The CDR3 region has the DNA TGTGCCAGCAGCTCAGGGGGGACAGGGGACAACGAGCAGTACTTC. This encodes CASSSGGTGDNEQYF.

This clonotype was found a few times. The chain carries TRBV30 and TRBJ2-5; 7 bases match TRBD1. With 4 bases clipped from V and 2 bases from J, the junction kept 1 base outside the gene matches. Per germline, CDR1 GTSNPN and CDR2 SVGIG (reference sequence). The CDR3 loop spans 12 amino acids. The CDR3 reads CAWNRGQETQYF. In DNA form, the CDR3 reads TGTGCCTGGAACAGGGGTCAAGAGACCCAGTACTTC.

The chain employs TRBV12-3 or TRBV12-4 and TRBJ1-5; D is undetermined. Trimming removed 3 bases from V and 1 base from J, with 7 bases in between. The CDR3 is made up of 14 amino acids. CDR3 sequence reads: CASSFGQSNQPQHF. The CDR3 nucleotides are TGTGCCAGCAGTTTCGGGCAGAGCAATCAGCCCCAGCATTTT.

This clonotype was counted only a few times. The chain is built from TRBV7-8 and TRBJ2-7; D could derive from TRBD1 or TRBD2 (5 bases each). The V and J ends lost 4 bases and 0 bases respectively, with 19 bases between them. The length of the CDR3 is 17 residues. Germline-derived CDR1 and CDR2 are SGHVS and FQNEAQ. In DNA form, the CDR3 reads TGTGCCAGCAGCTCCACCAGTACCGGGACGGCCTCCTACGAGCAGTACTTC. It specifies CASSSTSTGTASYEQYF.

This CDR3 reads CASGQGGMSYEQYF. CDR3 nucleotides: TGTGCCAGTGGACAGGGGGGAATGTCCTACGAGCAGTACTTC. The chain carries TRBV6-1 and TRBJ2-7, with 10 bases aligning to TRBD1. This CDR3 comprises 14 residues. J gave up 1 base and V 9 bases, and 6 bases lay outside the gene matches. The V gene's germline CDR1 is MNHNS and CDR2 SASEGT.

This clonotype was picked up many times. CDR3 sequence: CASSLEHSYEQYF. CDR3 nucleotide sequence: TGCGCCAGCAGCTTGGAGCATTCCTACGAGCAGTACTTC. V gene TRBV5-1 combines with J gene TRBJ2-7; D is unclear. The germline CDR1 and CDR2 sequences are SGHRS and YFSETQ. The CDR3 runs 13 residues. The V end lost 0 bases, the J end lost 1 base, and 5 bases lay between the germline ends.

This chain joins TRBV7-2 and TRBJ1-3, with 7 positions matching TRBD1. Trimming took 2 bases from V and 2 from J; bases not matched to a gene: 9. CDR1 is SGHTA and CDR2 is FQGNSA in the germline V gene. The CDR3 is 17 amino acids. The CDR3: CASSLIPLDRAGNTIYF. The DNA of the CDR3 is TGTGCCAGCAGCTTAATTCCCCTCGACAGGGCTGGAAACACCATATATTTT.

This clonotype showed up many times. This chain connects TRBV6-1 to TRBJ2-7; D assignment may be TRBD1 or TRBD2 (7 bases each). Per the germline V gene, CDR1 is MNHNS and CDR2 is SASEGT. This CDR3 is built from 14 residues. The ends were cut back, 5 bases at V and 5 bases at J, with 16 bases in the middle. DNA of the CDR3: TGTGCCAGCAGTCGACAGGGAGGGTCCCACGAGCAGTACTTC. Protein sequence: CASSRQGGSHEQYF.

This clonotype was seen many times. The chain combines TRBV7-9 with TRBJ1-2; D is undetermined. The germline V gene encodes CDR1 SEHNR and CDR2 FQNEAQ (reference sequence). V dropped 5 bases and J dropped 0 bases, with 10 bases sitting between them. The CDR3 spans 14 residues. The CDR3 DNA sequence: TGTGCCAGCAGCCCCCGGGGATCTAACTATGGCTACACCTTC. Its translation is CASSPRGSNYGYTF.

The V call is TRBV7-2, the J call TRBJ2-5; 7 bases fit TRBD1. The V gene's germline CDR1 is SGHTA and CDR2 FQGNSA. The V segment lost 5 bases and the J segment 0 bases; nucleotides outside the gene matches: 3. This CDR3 contains 14 residues. CDR3 sequence: CASSHGQDQETQYF. The DNA for the CDR3 is TGTGCCAGCAGCCACGGACAGGACCAAGAGACCCAGTACTTC.